This T cell receptor (beta chain) was obtained from a study of CD8+ T cells in alopecia areata. RNA was isolated and reverse transcribed to cDNA, the sequencing template. Generated by immunoSEQ multiplex PCR, the TCRdb table keeps only in-frame clones and is missing some. The data show 270,000 or so clones, about three fifths seen once. Treatment noted: oral pan-JAK inhibitor, 5-10 mg twice daily. This CDR3 spans 15 amino acids. Trimming shortened V by 4 bases and J by 5 bases, and 16 bases separated the two germline ends. CDR1 SGDLS and CDR2 YYNGEE come from the germline V gene. This TCR derives from a human donor with alopecia areata. The sample consisted of CD4+ T cells sorted from blood, taken at week 24, from a patient treated with tofacitinib. This chain connects TRBV9 to TRBJ2-4; D unresolved. The CDR3 loop is CASSFRGRTQNIQYF. CDR3 coding DNA: TGTGCCAGCAGCTTTCGCGGTCGAACCCAAAACATTCAGTACTTC.